The 21 T cell receptor beta chains below all came from one sample that was sequenced in a study of T cells in Graves' hyperthyroidism and ophthalmopathy. Amplified TCR beta CDR3 regions derived from RNA transcripts. The HTBI primer set drove a first-round RT-PCR of the TCR CDR3. Each CDR3 protein is one row after TCRdb ran MiXCR on the multiplex PCR reads. The sample consists of a few hundred thousand distinct CDR3 sequences, 46% of them appearing once. The sequencing sample was made of peripheral blood or thyroid tissue (not recorded which). Receptor source: an adult woman with Graves' disease, either hyperthyroidism or ophthalmopathy (not recorded which).

The chain links TRBV15 to TRBJ1-2; TRBD1 matches 8 bases. J lost 3 bases, V lost 9 bases, and 9 bases had no gene match. Per the germline V gene, CDR1 is LNHNV and CDR2 is YYDKDF (reference sequence). The CDR3 consists of 14 residues. In DNA form, the CDR3 reads TGTGCCACTCGACAGGGGCGGGTCGACTATGGCTACACCTTC. Its translation is CATRQGRVDYGYTF.

V usage is TRBV7-9 and J usage is TRBJ2-7, with TRBD2 as a possible D gene (7 bases). CDR1 and CDR2 (germline): SEHNR, FQNEAQ (reference sequence). This CDR3 is 11 amino acids long. The V and J ends lost 5 bases and 10 bases respectively, with 12 bases between them. CDR3 bases: TGTGCCAGCAGCCCGGGGGGCGATCAGTACTTC. Translation gives CASSPGGDQYF. The variable domain in full, completed from reference TRBV7-9 and TRBJ2-7, reads DTGVSQNPRHKITKRGQNVTFRCDPISEHNRLYWYRQTLGQGPEFLTYFQNEAQLEKSRLLSDRFSAERPKGSFSTLEIQRTEQGDSAMYLCASSPGGDQYFGPGTRLTVT.

This clonotype appeared many times. This chain joins TRBV7-9 and TRBJ2-7; the D call may be TRBD1 or TRBD2 (6 bases each). Germline values: CDR1 SEHNR, CDR2 FQNEAQ (reference sequence). This CDR3 spans 14 amino acids. V dropped 3 bases and J dropped 3 bases, with 12 bases sitting between them. CDR3 residues: CASSFGGQSYEQYF. CDR3 coding DNA: TGTGCCAGCAGCTTTGGGGGGCAGAGCTACGAGCAGTACTTC.

This rearrangement joins TRBV12-3 or TRBV12-4 to TRBJ1-3; no clear D. The ends were cut back, 3 bases at V and 0 bases at J, with 12 bases in the middle. The CDR3 runs 16 residues. The CDR3 region has the DNA TGTGCCAGCAGTTTCCACGGTCGCTACTCTGGAAACACCATATATTTT. Translated: CASSFHGRYSGNTIYF.

The sample holds many counts of this clonotype. The V gene is TRBV20-1, the J gene TRBJ2-7; D is uncertain. V lost 3 bases and J 0 bases, leaving 15 bases between the germline ends. From germline, CDR1 is DFQATT and CDR2 SNEGSKA (reference sequence). The CDR3 contains 15 residues. The DNA for the CDR3 is TGCAGTGCTAGCCCCGACATGTTCAGCTCCTACGAGCAGTACTTC. This encodes CSASPDMFSSYEQYF.

The gene calls are TRBV7-9 and TRBJ2-7; D is ambiguous. The CDR3 sequence is 13 residues long. Trimming removed 2 bases from V and 2 bases from J, with 7 bases in between. Germline CDR1 reads SEHNR; CDR2 reads FQNEAQ (reference sequence). CDR3 DNA sequence: TGTGCCAGCAGCTTATTTGCCACCTACGAGCAGTACTTC. This sequence encodes CASSLFATYEQYF.

This clonotype has just a few counts. V gene TRBV7-6 combines with J gene TRBJ2-7; D may be TRBD2 (6 bases). The V gene's germline CDR1 is SGHVS and CDR2 FNYEAQ. The CDR3 covers 13 residues. V was cut by 3 bases and J by 4 bases, with 10 bases left in between. The CDR3 spells CASSFGDWYEQYF. The CDR3 bases are TGTGCCAGCAGCTTTGGGGACTGGTACGAGCAGTACTTC.

A remark on this clonotype: A much larger clonotype is one base distant, so this may be a read error. In DNA form, the CDR3 reads TGTGCCTGCAGCTTATCGAGTAGCGGGGCCTACGAGCAGTACTTC. Translating gives CACSLSSSGAYEQYF. J is TRBJ2-7 and V is TRBV11-2; 8 bases line up with TRBD2. Germline CDR1 is SGHAT and CDR2 is FQNNGV. The CDR3 is 15 residues long.

This chain joins TRBV2 and TRBJ2-5; D is perhaps TRBD2 (6 bases). Germline CDR1 reads SNHLY; CDR2 reads FYNNEI. The CDR3 has 12 amino acids. Trimming stripped 6 bases from V and 4 bases from J, with 9 bases between. The CDR3 DNA follows: TGTGCCAGCAGAACAGCGGGAGAGACCCAGTACTTC. It translates to CASRTAGETQYF.

A note on this clonotype: This sequence may be a read error, since a much larger clone differs from it by one base. CDR3 coding DNA: TGTGCCAGCAGTTTGTACCAGGGCGTGAAGACCCAGTACTTC. This translates into CASSLYQGVKTQYF. The J gene is TRBJ2-5, the V gene TRBV6-5; TRBD1 is a possible D gene (5 bases). CDR3 size: 14 residues. Trimming stripped 4 bases from V and 6 bases from J, with 15 bases between. Germline values: CDR1 MNHEY, CDR2 SVGAGI.

The rearrangement links TRBV10-3 to TRBJ1-2; 10 nucleotides align to TRBD1. There are 16 residues in the CDR3. V gave up 2 bases and J gave up 7 bases; unmatched junction bases: 10. CDR1 is ENHRY and CDR2 is SYGVKD in the germline V gene. The CDR3 reads CAISEILGQGFSGYTF. In DNA form, the CDR3 reads TGTGCCATCAGTGAGATTTTGGGACAGGGGTTTAGTGGCTACACCTTC.

At least ten counts were recorded for this clonotype. The V call is TRBV3-1, the J call TRBJ2-5; possible D gene TRBD1, 5 bases. Germline V gene sequence: CDR1 LGHDT, CDR2 YNNKEL (reference sequence). The ends were cut back, 6 bases at V and 1 base at J, with 9 bases in the middle. The CDR3 covers 13 residues. The CDR3: CASRTAFQETQYF. The CDR3 nucleotides read TGTGCCAGCAGGACAGCCTTCCAAGAGACCCAGTACTTC.

This clonotype showed up just a few times. V and J are TRBV10-2 and TRBJ1-2; D might be TRBD1 (5 bases). V lost 8 bases, J lost 3 bases, and 13 bases lay in between. CDR3 length: 13 residues. Looked up from germline, CDR1 is WSHSY and CDR2 is SAAADI. The CDR3 is CASQGGLDYGYTF. DNA of the CDR3: TGCGCCAGCCAGGGCGGTTTGGACTATGGCTACACCTTC.

The table lists this clonotype with a few counts. V is TRBV30 and J is TRBJ1-1; D is ambiguous. This CDR3 has 15 residues. The V gene's germline CDR1 is GTSNPN and CDR2 SVGIG (reference sequence). V shed 3 bases and J shed 1 base, with 15 bases lying between them. CDR3 nucleotides: TGTGCCTGGAGGGGCAGAGTCCGCCAGAACACTGAAGCTTTCTTT. It is translated as CAWRGRVRQNTEAFF.

This clonotype has a handful of counts. The genes are TRBV11-2 and TRBJ1-1; TRBD1 might be the D (6 bases). Trimming left V 2 bases short and J 1 base short, with 14 bases between. The germline CDR1 and CDR2 sequences are SGHAT and FQNNGV. The CDR3 is 16 residues long. The CDR3 loop reads CASSLIFRGENTEAFF. The CDR3 coding sequence is TGTGCCAGCAGCTTAATTTTTAGGGGGGAGAACACTGAAGCTTTCTTT.

CDR3 amino acids: CASSPHRGIGRWLETQYF. The CDR3 bases are TGTGCCAGCAGCCCCCACCGGGGCATCGGTAGGTGGTTGGAGACCCAGTACTTC. V and J are TRBV9 and TRBJ2-5; the D gene could be TRBD1 or TRBD2 (5 bases each). The length of the CDR3 is 18 residues. In germline, CDR1 is SGDLS, CDR2 YYNGEE. V was clipped by 4 bases and J by 5 bases, with 27 bases between them. The full variable domain, rest sourced from reference TRBV9 and TRBJ2-5, is DSGVTQTPKHLITATGQRVTLRCSPRSGDLSVYWYQQSLDQGLQFLIQYYNGEERAKGNILERFSAQQFPDLHSELNLSSLELGDSALYFCASSPHRGIGRWLETQYFGPGTRLLVL.

Ten or more counts support this clonotype. The chain carries TRBV20-1 and TRBJ1-3; no clear D gene. Germline-derived CDR1 and CDR2 are DFQATT and SNEGSKA (reference sequence). The CDR3 extends over 13 amino acids. With 7 bases removed from V and 0 bases from J, the gap between germline ends came to 10 bases. CDR3 loop: CSVRAPSGNTIYF. CDR3 DNA sequence: TGCAGTGTTCGGGCCCCCTCTGGAAACACCATATATTTT.

This clonotype was found a few times. A single base separates this from a much larger clone, so it may be a read error. V and J are TRBV7-6 and TRBJ1-1, with 8 bases matching TRBD1. CDR1 and CDR2 from the germline V gene are SGHVS and FNYEAQ. The CDR3 has 14 residues. CDR3: CTSSSGQENTEAFF. Here the CDR3 DNA reads TGTACCAGCAGCTCGGGACAGGAGAACACTGAAGCTTTCTTT. Variable domain in full (rest from reference TRBV7-6 and TRBJ1-1): GAGVSQSPRYKVTKRGQDVALRCDPISGHVSLYWYRQALGQGPEFLTYFNYEAQQDKSGLPNDRFSAERPEGSISTLTIQRTEQRDSAMYRCTSSSGQENTEAFFGQGTRLTVV.

This clonotype has a count of ten or more. This chain links TRBV29-1 with TRBJ2-7; D perhaps matches TRBD2 (6 bases). CDR1 is SQVTM, CDR2 ANQGSEA, per germline. This CDR3 comprises 12 residues. Trimming removed 7 bases at V and 3 bases at J, with 13 bases between. The CDR3 region has the DNA TGCAGCGCGGAACTAGCCGGCTACGAGCAGTACTTC. It is translated as CSAELAGYEQYF.

The chain carries TRBV7-3 and TRBJ2-7; 10 bases align to TRBD2. Trimming removed 2 bases from V and 3 bases from J; junction bases left unmatched: 7. The CDR3 has 16 amino acids. Germline CDR1 is SGHTA and CDR2 is FQGTGA. The CDR3 coding sequence is TGTGCCAGCAGCTTATCTTGGACTAGCGGCAGCTACGAGCAGTACTTC. Encoded protein: CASSLSWTSGSYEQYF.

This clonotype showed up many times. The chain recombines TRBV19 with TRBJ1-5; tentatively, D is TRBD1 (5 bases). Germline CDR1 reads LNHDA; CDR2 reads SQIVND (reference sequence). The germline V and J ends were trimmed by 3 bases and 0 bases, with 15 bases remaining between them. This CDR3 has 17 amino acids. The CDR3 DNA sequence: TGTGCCAGTAGTATCCGGGGGTCTATCTATAGCAATCAGCCCCAGCATTTT. Translated, it gives CASSIRGSIYSNQPQHF.